Listed below are T cell receptor beta chains from one sample, sequenced in a study of cytomegalovirus exposure and HLA in healthy donors. The protocol was immunoSEQ multiplex PCR, while the TCRdb copy is restricted to in-frame clones and leaves out a portion. This listing includes 100,000 to 150,000 clones. The sample comprised PBMCs. The receptors here all came from a man in his late teens or twenties in good health and CMV-seronegative. The CDR3 runs from the conserved cysteine through the conserved F or W. A D gene is named only where the DNA matches it firmly.

J | V | D | DNA | CDR3
TRBJ1-5 | TRBV10-3 | NA | TGTGCCATCCTTGGGAGGGATCAGCCCCAGCATTTT | CAILGRDQPQHF
TRBJ2-7 | TRBV15 | TRBD2 | TGTGCCACCAGACCTAGCGGGAGCACCTACGAGCAGTACTTC | CATRPSGSTYEQYF
TRBJ1-2 | TRBV27 | NA | TGTGCCAGCAGTTTGGAACAGGACATCCGTTCTGGCTACACCTTC | CASSLEQDIRSGYTF
TRBJ1-1 | TRBV6-5 | NA | TGTGCCAGCAGCCCCCGGGTTTGGGTCCACACTGAAGCTTTCTTT | CASSPRVWVHTEAFF
TRBJ1-1 | TRBV25-1 | NA | TGTGCCAGCAGTGCTAAATTTAAAGCTTTCTTT | CASSAKFKAFF
TRBJ2-1 | TRBV29-1 | NA | TGCAGCGCCAGCTACAATGAGCAGTTCTTC | CSASYNEQFF
TRBJ2-7 | TRBV27 | TRBD2 | TGTGCCAGCAGTTTAGTGACTAGCTCGGGGTTCTGGGAGCAGTACTTC | CASSLVTSSGFWEQYF
TRBJ2-7 | TRBV5-4 | TRBD1 | TGTGCCAGCAGATTCAAGCCGGGACAGGGAGACGAGCAGTACTTC | CASRFKPGQGDEQYF
TRBJ2-7 | TRBV29-1 | TRBD1 | TGCAGCACATCAGTAGGGACAGGGGGCGAGCAGTACTTC | CSTSVGTGGEQYF
TRBJ1-5 | TRBV6-5 | NA | TGTGCCAGCAGACCAGGGGTTAGCAATCAGCCCCAGCATTTT | CASRPGVSNQPQHF
TRBJ1-5 | TRBV7-8 | NA | TGTGCCAGCAGCTTCACAACCGGAGGCAATCAGCCCCAGCATTTT | CASSFTTGGNQPQHF
TRBJ1-2 | TRBV7-2 | NA | TGTGCCAGCAGCTATCCAGGGCTTGCTAACTATGGCTACACCTTC | CASSYPGLANYGYTF
TRBJ2-7 | TRBV28 | TRBD2 | TGTGCCAGTTCTGGGGGGGCGGGAGGTCCCCTCTACGAGCAGTACTTC | CASSGGAGGPLYEQYF
TRBJ2-7 | TRBV10-3 | NA | TGTGCCATCAGTCCAATCGGACAGAAGGCGGTCGAGCAGTACTTC | CAISPIGQKAVEQYF
TRBJ2-2 | TRBV2 | TRBD2 | TGTGCCAGCAGCCAAACTAGCGGGAGGACCGGGGAGCTGTTTTTT | CASSQTSGRTGELFF
TRBJ1-5 | TRBV7-8 | NA | TGTGCCAGCAGTACCCCAGAGGGAGGGGGGTGGCCCCAGCATTTT | CASSTPEGGGWPQHF
TRBJ2-3 | TRBV5-1 | NA | TGCGCCAGCAGCTTTCAGCCTAGCGGCACAGATACGCAGTATTTT | CASSFQPSGTDTQYF
TRBJ1-1 | TRBV28 | TRBD1 | TGTGCCAGCAGTTTTTTTTCGGGACAGGTTACCAAAGCTTTCTTT | CASSFFSGQVTKAFF
TRBJ2-4 | TRBV7-8 | NA | TGTGCCAGCAGCTTTTCAGGGCGGAACATTCAGTACTTC | CASSFSGRNIQYF
TRBJ1-2 | TRBV5-4 | TRBD1 | TGTGCCAGCAGCTTAGGCCACAGGGGTCTCGGGGGCTATGGCTACACCTTC | CASSLGHRGLGGYGYTF
TRBJ2-2 | TRBV28 | NA | TGTGCCAGCGCGTTATTTTCGGTGGGGGGTCCCGGGGAGCTGTTTTTT | CASALFSVGGPGELFF
TRBJ2-1 | TRBV29-1 | TRBD2 | TGCAGCGTTGAAAGACTAGCGGGGGGCCGCTCCTACAATGAGCAGTTCTTC | CSVERLAGGRSYNEQFF
TRBJ2-7 | TRBV6-5 | TRBD2 | TGTGCCAGCAGTTACAATGCAGCGGGAAGGAACGAGCAGTACTTC | CASSYNAAGRNEQYF
TRBJ2-7 | TRBV27 | TRBD2 | TGTGCCAGCAGTTGGGGGTCTAGCGGCAGCTCCTACGAGCAGTACTTC | CASSWGSSGSSYEQYF
TRBJ2-7 | TRBV18 | TRBD2 | TGTGCCAGCTCACCTGCGGGAGGGGAGGGATACGAGCAGTACTTC | CASSPAGGEGYEQYF
TRBJ1-2 | TRBV7-9 | NA | TGTGCCAGCAGCTTAGTAGCGGGATCGGGCAGCAGATATGGCTACACCTTC | CASSLVAGSGSRYGYTF
TRBJ2-1 | TRBV7-3 | NA | TGTGCCAGCAGCTCGGACTCAATTTACAATGAGCAGTTCTTC | CASSSDSIYNEQFF
TRBJ2-7 | TRBV7-7 | NA | TGTGCTAGCCAAAGGGTACGACAGGACCTACGAGACTTAGTGCAGTACTTC | CASQRVRQDLRDLVQYF
TRBJ2-7 | TRBV10-1 | NA | TGCGCCAGCAGCCGACGAACAGGGTTGAGCGAGCAGTACTTC | CASSRRTGLSEQYF
TRBJ2-2 | TRBV11-2 | NA | TGTGCCAGCAGCCCCATAGGTGGAGACACCGGGGAGCTGTTTTTT | CASSPIGGDTGELFF
TRBJ2-3 | TRBV4-3 | TRBD2 | TGCGCCAGCAGCCAAGATCGATCTAGCGGGGCCACAGATACGCAGTATTTT | CASSQDRSSGATDTQYF
TRBJ1-5 | TRBV5-3 | NA | TGTGCCAGAAGCTTGTCGAATCAGCCCCAGCATTTT | CARSLSNQPQHF
TRBJ2-7 | TRBV27 | NA | TGTGCCAGCAGGTTTCGGGGGGCCCCCTACGAGCAGTACTTC | CASRFRGAPYEQYF
TRBJ1-2 | TRBV5-4 | NA | TGTGCCAGCAGCCCCGGGGGGGGCAGGAGCTATGGCTACACCTTC | CASSPGGGRSYGYTF
TRBJ2-3 | TRBV30 | NA | TGTGCCTGGAGTTCTGGGGGGAAAGATACGCAGTATTTT | CAWSSGGKDTQYF
TRBJ2-1 | TRBV30 | NA | TGTGCCTGGAGTGTGATGAGCGGCGCCTTGGGCAATGAGCAGTTCTTC | CAWSVMSGALGNEQFF
TRBJ1-1 | TRBV28 | NA | TGTGCCAGCAGGACGGGGAACACTGAAGCTTTCTTT | CASRTGNTEAFF
TRBJ1-2 | TRBV28 | NA | TGTGCCAGCAGTTTAGGGGGGGGCGACTATGGCTACACCTTC | CASSLGGGDYGYTF
TRBJ2-7 | TRBV5-1 | NA | TGCGCCAGCAGCGACAGAGCCTACGAGCAGTACTTC | CASSDRAYEQYF
TRBJ2-3 | TRBV4-2 | TRBD2 | TGTGCCAGCAGCCAACCGGGCAGCGGGACCACAGATACGCAGTATTTT | CASSQPGSGTTDTQYF
TRBJ1-2 | TRBV19 | NA | TGTGCCAGTAGTATTAATAGCTATGGCTACACCTTC | CASSINSYGYTF
TRBJ1-1 | TRBV29-1 | TRBD1 | TGCAGCGTTGCGCAGGGGGGTGCAACTGAAGCTTTCTTT | CSVAQGGATEAFF
TRBJ2-7 | TRBV6-5 | NA | TGTGCCAGCAGTTACTCGATATTACGTAGCTCCTACGAGCAGTACTTC | CASSYSILRSSYEQYF
TRBJ2-3 | TRBV25-1 | NA | TGTGCCAGCAGTGGGGCTAGCACAGATACGCAGTATTTT | CASSGASTDTQYF
TRBJ1-4 | TRBV7-2 | NA | TGTGCCAGCAGCCCCCCCAGGGGTGGCGGAGTTGAAAAACTGTTTTTT | CASSPPRGGGVEKLFF
TRBJ2-3 | TRBV12-5 | TRBD1 | TGTGCTAGTGGTTTGGGAGATCCCGGGACAGGCGGCACAGATACGCAGTATTTT | CASGLGDPGTGGTDTQYF
TRBJ1-1 | TRBV11-3 | NA | TGTGCCAGCAGCTTAATCAGGGGATCGGACACTGAAGCTTTCTTT | CASSLIRGSDTEAFF
TRBJ1-2 | TRBV5-1 | NA | TGCGCCAGCAGCCCTGACACACCGCTATCTAACTATGGCTACACCTTC | CASSPDTPLSNYGYTF
TRBJ2-2 | TRBV2 | TRBD1 | TGTGCCAGCAGTGGACAGGGGACTGACACCGGGGAGCTGTTTTTT | CASSGQGTDTGELFF
TRBJ2-1 | TRBV10-1 | TRBD2 | TGCGCCGCCAGAGCGGGGGGCCGCTGTGAGCAGTTCTTC | CAARAGGRCEQFF
TRBJ1-4 | TRBV18 | NA | TGTGCCAGCTCCCTTTCGGAGGGTTCTGGAAAACTGTTTTTT | CASSLSEGSGKLFF
TRBJ1-2 | TRBV19 | TRBD1 | TGTGCCAGTAGTATTGGACAGGGTAACTATGGCTACACCTTC | CASSIGQGNYGYTF
TRBJ2-7 | TRBV13 | TRBD1 | TGTGCCAGCAGCTCCACCGGGACAGGCTACGAGCAGTACTTC | CASSSTGTGYEQYF
TRBJ2-7 | TRBV27 | TRBD1 | TGTGCCAGCAGTTCGACAGGGGTAATTTCCTACGAGCAGTACTTC | CASSSTGVISYEQYF
TRBJ1-1 | TRBV5-3 | NA | TGTGCCAGAGTAGGTCGGAACGACAAGAACACTGAAGCTTTCTTT | CARVGRNDKNTEAFF
TRBJ2-1 | TRBV12-5 | NA | TGTGCTAGTGGTTTGGGACAGAGCTACAATGAGCAGTTCTTC | CASGLGQSYNEQFF
TRBJ2-7 | TRBV7-9 | TRBD2 | TGTGCCAGCAGCGCACTTGGGACTAGCGGCAGGAGAAACGAGCAGTACTTC | CASSALGTSGRRNEQYF
TRBJ1-2 | TRBV5-5 | NA | TGTGCCAGCAGCATATCAGGGTGGGAAGGCTACACCTTC | CASSISGWEGYTF
TRBJ2-1 | TRBV6-6 | NA | TGTGCCAGCAGTTACTTATCGGGGGATGAGCAGTTCTTC | CASSYLSGDEQFF